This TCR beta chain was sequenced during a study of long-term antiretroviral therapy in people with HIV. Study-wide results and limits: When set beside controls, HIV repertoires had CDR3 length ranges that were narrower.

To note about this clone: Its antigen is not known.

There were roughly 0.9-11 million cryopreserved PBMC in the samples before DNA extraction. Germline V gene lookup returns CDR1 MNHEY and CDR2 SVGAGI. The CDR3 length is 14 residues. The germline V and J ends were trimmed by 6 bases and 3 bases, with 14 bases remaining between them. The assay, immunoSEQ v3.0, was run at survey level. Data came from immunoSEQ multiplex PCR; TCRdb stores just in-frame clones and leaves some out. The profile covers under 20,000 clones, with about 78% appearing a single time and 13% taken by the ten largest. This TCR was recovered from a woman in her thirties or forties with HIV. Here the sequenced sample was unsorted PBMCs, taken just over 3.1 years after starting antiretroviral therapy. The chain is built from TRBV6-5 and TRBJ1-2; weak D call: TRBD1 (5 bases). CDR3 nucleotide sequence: TGTGCCAGCAGCCCTCGACTGGGGGACTATGGCTACACCTTC. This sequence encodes CASSPRLGDYGYTF.